This entry concerns a single T cell receptor beta chain. Trimming pared 0 bases from V and 5 bases from J, leaving 10 bases between. The CDR3 covers 14 residues. Germline V gene sequence: CDR1 MNHNS, CDR2 SASEGT. The sample comes from a study of blood T cell repertoires in COVID-19. Overall study context: The study drew acute and convalescent COVID-19 samples from the United States, Italy and Spain. T cells, B-cell-depleted T cells, or PBMCs supplied cDNA or gDNA.

Original processing methods: Estimated nucleated cell counts came from reference gene primer amplification. Here immunoSEQ multiplex PCR was the method, and the copy in TCRdb shows in-frame clones only, minus some. The DNA gave D and trimming, while V, J and clone size come from that table. The sample holds roughly 80,000 clones; more than 75% are singletons and the top ten take approximately 10%. Sequencing was performed on peripheral blood. The V gene is TRBV6-1, the J gene TRBJ1-2; unclear D gene. The TCR was taken from a human donor in a cohort sampled during active COVID-19. The CDR3 nucleotides are TGTGCCAGCAGTGAAGCGAGGGCCGGTTATGGCTACACCTTC. Amino acid sequence: CASSEARAGYGYTF.